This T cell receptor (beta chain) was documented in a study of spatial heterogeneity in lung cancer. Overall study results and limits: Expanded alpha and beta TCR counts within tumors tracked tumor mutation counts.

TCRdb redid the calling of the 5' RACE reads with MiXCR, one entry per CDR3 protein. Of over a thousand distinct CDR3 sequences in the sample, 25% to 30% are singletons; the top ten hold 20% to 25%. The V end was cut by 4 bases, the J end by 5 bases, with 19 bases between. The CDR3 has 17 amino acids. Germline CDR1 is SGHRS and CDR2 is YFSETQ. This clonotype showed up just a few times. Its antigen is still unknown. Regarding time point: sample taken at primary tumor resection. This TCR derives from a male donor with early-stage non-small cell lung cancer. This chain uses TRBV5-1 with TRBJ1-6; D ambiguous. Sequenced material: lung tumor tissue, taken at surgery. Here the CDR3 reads CASSPQMEAEHNSPLHF. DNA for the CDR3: TGCGCCAGCAGCCCCCAAATGGAGGCAGAACATAATTCACCCCTCCACTTT.